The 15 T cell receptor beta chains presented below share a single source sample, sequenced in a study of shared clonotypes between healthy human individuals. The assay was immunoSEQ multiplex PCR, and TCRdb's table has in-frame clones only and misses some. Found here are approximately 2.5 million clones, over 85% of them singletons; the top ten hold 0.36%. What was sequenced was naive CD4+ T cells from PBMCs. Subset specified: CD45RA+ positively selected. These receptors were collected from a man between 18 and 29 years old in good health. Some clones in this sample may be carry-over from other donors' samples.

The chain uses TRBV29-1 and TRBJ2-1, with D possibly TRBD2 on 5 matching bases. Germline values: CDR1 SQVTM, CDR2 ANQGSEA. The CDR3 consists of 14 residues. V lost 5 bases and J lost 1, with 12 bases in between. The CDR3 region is CSVRGLESYNEQFF. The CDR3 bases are TGCAGCGTTAGAGGACTTGAATCCTACAATGAGCAGTTCTTC.

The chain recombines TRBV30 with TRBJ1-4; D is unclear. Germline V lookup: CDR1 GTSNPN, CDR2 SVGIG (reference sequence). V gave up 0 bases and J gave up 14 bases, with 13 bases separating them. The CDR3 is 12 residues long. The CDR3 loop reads CAWSVRFPTLFF. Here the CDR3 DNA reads TGTGCCTGGAGTGTACGCTTCCCTACTCTGTTTTTT.

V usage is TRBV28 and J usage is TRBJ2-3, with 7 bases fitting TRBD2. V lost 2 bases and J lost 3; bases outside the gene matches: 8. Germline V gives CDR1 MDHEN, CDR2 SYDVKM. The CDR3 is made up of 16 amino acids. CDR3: CASSLGQVLATDTQYF. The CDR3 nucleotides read TGTGCCAGCAGTTTAGGGCAGGTACTAGCGACAGATACGCAGTATTTT. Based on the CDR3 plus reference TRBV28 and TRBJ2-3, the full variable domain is DVKVTQSSRYLVKRTGEKVFLECVQDMDHENMFWYRQDPGLGLRLIYFSYDVKMKEKGDIPEGYSVSREKKERFSLILESASTNQTSMYLCASSLGQVLATDTQYFGPGTRLTVL.

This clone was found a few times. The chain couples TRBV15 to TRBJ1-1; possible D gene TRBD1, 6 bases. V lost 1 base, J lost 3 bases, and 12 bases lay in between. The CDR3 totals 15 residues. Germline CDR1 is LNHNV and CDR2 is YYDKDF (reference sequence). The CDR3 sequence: CATSRGGTSYTEAFF. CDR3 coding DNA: TGTGCCACCAGCAGAGGGGGGACATCGTACACTGAAGCTTTCTTT.

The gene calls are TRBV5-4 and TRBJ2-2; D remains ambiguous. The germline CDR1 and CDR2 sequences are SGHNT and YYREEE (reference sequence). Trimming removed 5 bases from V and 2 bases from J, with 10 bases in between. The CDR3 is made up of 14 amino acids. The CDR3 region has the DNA TGTGCCAGCAGGCAGAGAACTAACACCGGGGAGCTGTTTTTT. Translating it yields CASRQRTNTGELFF.

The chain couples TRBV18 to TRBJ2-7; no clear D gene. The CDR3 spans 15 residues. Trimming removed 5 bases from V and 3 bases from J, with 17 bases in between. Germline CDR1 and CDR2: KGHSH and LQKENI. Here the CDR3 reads CASSSIGSPNYEQYF. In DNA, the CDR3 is TGTGCCAGCTCATCAATCGGCAGTCCCAACTACGAGCAGTACTTC. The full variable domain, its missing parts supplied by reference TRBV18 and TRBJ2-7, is NAGVMQNPRHLVRRRGQEARLRCSPMKGHSHVYWYRQLPEEGLKFMVYLQKENIIDESGMPKERFSAEFPKEGPSILRIQQVVRGDSAAYFCASSSIGSPNYEQYFGPGTRLTVT.

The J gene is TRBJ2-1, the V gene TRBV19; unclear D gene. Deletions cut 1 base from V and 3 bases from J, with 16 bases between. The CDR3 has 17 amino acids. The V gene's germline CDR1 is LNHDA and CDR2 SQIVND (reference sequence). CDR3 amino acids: CASSIGPSGRSYNEQFF. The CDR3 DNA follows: TGTGCCAGTAGTATAGGCCCCAGTGGGCGAAGCTACAATGAGCAGTTCTTC.

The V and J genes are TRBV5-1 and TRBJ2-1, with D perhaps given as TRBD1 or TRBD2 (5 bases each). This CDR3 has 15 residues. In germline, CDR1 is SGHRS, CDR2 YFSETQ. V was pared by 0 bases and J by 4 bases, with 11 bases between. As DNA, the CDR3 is TGCGCCAGCAGCTTGGAAGGGACCCAGTACAATGAGCAGTTCTTC. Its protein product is CASSLEGTQYNEQFF.

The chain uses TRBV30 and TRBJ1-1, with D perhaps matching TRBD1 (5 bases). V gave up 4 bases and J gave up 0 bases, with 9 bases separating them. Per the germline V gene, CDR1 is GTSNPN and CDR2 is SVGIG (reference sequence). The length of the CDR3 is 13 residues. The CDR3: CAWNRGMNTEAFF. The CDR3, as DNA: TGTGCCTGGAATCGGGGGATGAACACTGAAGCTTTCTTT. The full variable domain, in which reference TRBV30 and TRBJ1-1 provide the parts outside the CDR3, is SQTIHQWPATLVQPVGSPLSLECTVEGTSNPNLYWYRQAAGRGLQLLFYSVGIGQISSEVPQNLSASRPQDRQFILSSKKLLLSDSGFYLCAWNRGMNTEAFFGQGTRLTVV.

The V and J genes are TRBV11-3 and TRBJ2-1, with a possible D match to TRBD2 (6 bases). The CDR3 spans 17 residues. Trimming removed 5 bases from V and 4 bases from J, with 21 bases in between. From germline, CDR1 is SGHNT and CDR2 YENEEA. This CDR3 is CASSLSLIAATYNEQFF. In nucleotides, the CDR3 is TGTGCCAGCAGCCTATCCCTGATAGCGGCCACTTACAATGAGCAGTTCTTC.

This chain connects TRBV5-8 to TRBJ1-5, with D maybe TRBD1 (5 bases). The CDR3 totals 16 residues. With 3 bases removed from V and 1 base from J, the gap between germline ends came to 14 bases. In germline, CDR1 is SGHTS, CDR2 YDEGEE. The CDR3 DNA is TGTGCCAGCAGCTCTGGAAGGGGACGAAGCAATCAGCCCCAGCATTTT. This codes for CASSSGRGRSNQPQHF.

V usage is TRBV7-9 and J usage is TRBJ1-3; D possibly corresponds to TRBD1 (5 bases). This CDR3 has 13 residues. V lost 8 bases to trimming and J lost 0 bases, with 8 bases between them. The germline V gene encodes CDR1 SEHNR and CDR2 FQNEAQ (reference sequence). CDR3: CASVGLSGNTIYF. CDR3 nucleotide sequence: TGTGCCAGCGTGGGGCTCTCTGGAAACACCATATATTTT.

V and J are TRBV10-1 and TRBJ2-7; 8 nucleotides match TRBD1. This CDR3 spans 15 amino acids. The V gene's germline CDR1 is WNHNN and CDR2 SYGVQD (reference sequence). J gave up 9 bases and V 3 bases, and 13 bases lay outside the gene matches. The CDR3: CASSDRGTGRVAQYF. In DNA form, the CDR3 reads TGCGCCAGCAGTGATCGGGGGACAGGTCGGGTCGCGCAGTACTTC.

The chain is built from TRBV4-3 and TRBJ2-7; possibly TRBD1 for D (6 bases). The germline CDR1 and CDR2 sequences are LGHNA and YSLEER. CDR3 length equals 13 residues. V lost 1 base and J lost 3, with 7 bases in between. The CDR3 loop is CASSQAQGYEQYF. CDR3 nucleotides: TGCGCCAGCAGCCAAGCACAGGGCTACGAGCAGTACTTC.

The DNA of the CDR3 is TGTGCCAGCAGTCGGACTGGCTCTGGAAACACCATATATTTT. Its protein product is CASSRTGSGNTIYF. The chain joins TRBV14 to TRBJ1-3; no definite D call. CDR3 length: 14 residues. Germline CDR1 SGHDN, CDR2 FVKESK. V was trimmed by 6 bases and J by 0 bases, leaving 9 bases between them.